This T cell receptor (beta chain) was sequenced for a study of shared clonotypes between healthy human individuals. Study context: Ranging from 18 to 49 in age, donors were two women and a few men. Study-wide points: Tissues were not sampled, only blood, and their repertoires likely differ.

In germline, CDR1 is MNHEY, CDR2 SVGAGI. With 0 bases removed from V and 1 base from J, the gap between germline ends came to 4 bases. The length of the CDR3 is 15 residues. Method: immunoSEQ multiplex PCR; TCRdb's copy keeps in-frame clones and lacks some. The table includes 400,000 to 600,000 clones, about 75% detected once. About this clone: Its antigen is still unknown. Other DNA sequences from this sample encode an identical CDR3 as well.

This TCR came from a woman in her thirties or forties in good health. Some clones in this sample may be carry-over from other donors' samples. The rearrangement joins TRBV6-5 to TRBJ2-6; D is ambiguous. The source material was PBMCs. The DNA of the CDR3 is TGTGCCAGCAGTTACTCTGGGTCTGGGGCCAACGTCCTGACTTTC. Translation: CASSYSGSGANVLTF.